These 13 T cell receptor beta chains originate from one sample sequenced in a study of pediatric ulcerative colitis. The protocol was immunoSEQ multiplex PCR, while the TCRdb copy is restricted to in-frame clones and leaves out a portion. The table records 17,000 or so clones, about 74% of them present only once. During colonoscopy, one to two rectal pinch biopsies were collected. Sequenced sample: gut tissue. The receptor set was obtained from a girl aged 5 to 17 with moderate ulcerative colitis.

The J gene is TRBJ2-7, the V gene TRBV7-3; TRBD2 might be the D (6 bases). Trimming removed 2 bases at V and 4 bases at J, with 9 bases between. The germline gives CDR1 SGHTA, CDR2 FQGTGA. The CDR3 consists of 13 residues. CDR3 amino acids: CASSLSRGYEQYF. The CDR3 coding sequence is TGTGCCAGCAGCTTATCGCGGGGTTACGAGCAGTACTTC.

This clone turned up a few times. This chain uses TRBV7-2 with TRBJ2-1, with a tentative D call TRBD2 (5 bases). V was clipped by 3 bases and J by 14 bases, with 17 bases between them. The germline CDR1 and CDR2 sequences are SGHTA and FQGNSA. The CDR3 is 13 amino acids. In nucleotides, the CDR3 is TGTGCCAGCAGCTTCCTAAAGTTCGTCGGGGAGTTCTTC. Its translation is CASSFLKFVGEFF.

The chain carries TRBV2 and TRBJ2-3, with D perhaps TRBD1 (5 bases). V lost 3 bases to trimming and J lost 4 bases, with 14 bases between them. Germline CDR1 and CDR2: SNHLY and FYNNEI. This CDR3 has 15 residues. The CDR3 spells CASSDSQGRADTQYF. The DNA for the CDR3 is TGTGCCAGCAGTGACTCCCAGGGTAGGGCAGATACGCAGTATTTT.

CDR3 DNA: TGCGCCAGCAGCCTGGACAGACCTGACAATGAGCAGTTCTTC. Protein sequence: CASSLDRPDNEQFF. V usage is TRBV5-1 and J usage is TRBJ2-1; D might be TRBD1 (6 bases). The germline V gene encodes CDR1 SGHRS and CDR2 YFSETQ. The CDR3 is 14 amino acids. Trimming pared 4 bases from V and 5 bases from J, leaving 13 bases between. The full variable domain, rest sourced from reference TRBV5-1 and TRBJ2-1, is KAGVTQTPRYLIKTRGQQVTLSCSPISGHRSVSWYQQTPGQGLQFLFEYFSETQRNKGNFPGRFSGRQFSNSRSEMNVSTLELGDSALYLCASSLDRPDNEQFFGPGTRLTVL.

The V call is TRBV6-5, the J call TRBJ1-6; D remains unclear. The CDR3 spans 14 residues. The germline V gene has CDR1 MNHEY and CDR2 SVGAGI. V shed 5 bases and J shed 5 bases, with 10 bases lying between them. CDR3 region: CASSRVNHNSPLHF. The CDR3, as DNA: TGTGCCAGCAGTCGGGTTAACCATAATTCACCCCTCCACTTT.

The chain couples TRBV27 to TRBJ2-7; weak D call: TRBD2 (5 bases). The V end was cut by 2 bases, the J end by 2 bases, with 13 bases between. Germline CDR1 and CDR2: MNHEY and SMNVEV (reference sequence). There are 15 residues in the CDR3. The CDR3 here is CASSLEGGITYEQYF. CDR3 DNA: TGTGCCAGCAGTTTAGAGGGCGGAATAACCTACGAGCAGTACTTC.

This rearrangement joins TRBV10-3 to TRBJ2-6; tentative D call: TRBD2 (7 bases). The length of the CDR3 is 17 residues. The V and J ends lost 4 bases and 1 base respectively, with 14 bases between them. The germline V gene has CDR1 ENHRY and CDR2 SYGVKD. CDR3 residues: CAISGSGGASGANVLTF. The DNA for the CDR3 is TGTGCCATCAGTGGTTCGGGGGGCGCATCTGGGGCCAACGTCCTGACTTTC.

This clone occurred a few times. The chain links TRBV4-1 to TRBJ2-3; 10 nucleotides line up with TRBD2. V trimming: 0 bases; J trimming: 4 bases; junction bases outside the gene matches: 4. The CDR3 sequence is 16 residues long. Germline V gene data show CDR1 as MGHRA and CDR2 as YSYEKL. Written as DNA, the CDR3 is TGCGCCAGCAGCCAAGAGCAGCGGGGGGGGGCAGATACGCAGTATTTT. Its translation: CASSQEQRGGADTQYF.

This chain connects TRBV28 to TRBJ2-7; 11 positions agree with TRBD1. The CDR3 spans 14 residues. Germline-derived CDR1 and CDR2 are MDHEN and SYDVKM. The V segment lost 6 bases and the J segment 12 bases; nucleotides outside the gene matches: 13. The chain's CDR3 is CASSSSGTGGLMYF. The CDR3 nucleotides read TGTGCCAGCAGCTCTTCCGGGACAGGGGGACTGATGTACTTC.

The gene calls are TRBV9 and TRBJ1-6; tentatively, D is TRBD1 (5 bases). The CDR3 is 15 residues long. The germline V and J ends were trimmed by 2 bases and 7 bases, with 13 bases remaining between them. Germline V CDR1 and CDR2: SGDLS, YYNGEE. The CDR3 here is CASSVSDSYNSPLHF. The CDR3 nucleotides are TGTGCCAGCAGCGTCAGCGACAGCTACAATTCACCCCTCCACTTT.

The chain couples TRBV6-5 to TRBJ2-7; a weak D match, TRBD1 (6 bases). Germline CDR1 MNHEY, CDR2 SVGAGI. V was trimmed by 5 bases and J by 3 bases, leaving 14 bases between them. This CDR3 comprises 14 residues. In DNA form, the CDR3 reads TGTGCCAGCAGTGAGGTGGACAGTTACTACGAGCAGTACTTC. Protein product: CASSEVDSYYEQYF.

As for this clone: This sample also contains other DNA sequences that code for the same CDR3. The J gene is TRBJ2-7, the V gene TRBV5-5; 8 nucleotides align to TRBD1. CDR3 length equals 13 residues. J lost 4 bases, V lost 0 bases, and 0 bases had no gene match. The germline V gene encodes CDR1 SGHKS and CDR2 YYEKEE (reference sequence). CDR3 residues: CASSLGDRYEQYF. In DNA, the CDR3 is TGTGCCAGCAGCTTGGGGGACAGGTACGAGCAGTACTTC.

The chain carries TRBV4-2 and TRBJ2-1; 10 bases are a match to TRBD1. V lost 3 bases and J lost 6; bases outside the gene matches: 5. Germline CDR1 is LGHNA and CDR2 is YNFKEQ. The CDR3 is 15 amino acids. In DNA, the CDR3 is TGTGCCAGCAGCCACGGGACAGGGGATCGCAATGAGCAGTTCTTC. This gives the protein CASSHGTGDRNEQFF.